This T cell receptor (beta chain) was sequenced for a study of T-cell memory formation after mild COVID-19. V was clipped by 10 bases and J by 5 bases, with 17 bases between them. The CDR3 is 13 amino acids. Germline V lookup: CDR1 SGHVS, CDR2 FQNEAQ. General observations from the study: Clones that contracted from day 15 to 85 had balanced CD4/CD8; later expanders were CD4+ biased.

TCRdb called the 5' RACE reads again in MiXCR, with one record for every CDR3 protein. The sample has hundreds of thousands of distinct CDR3 sequences; more than 15% are singletons. This clonotype was seen a few times. Its antigen is undetermined. The rearrangement links TRBV7-8 to TRBJ2-5, with D perhaps TRBD1 or TRBD2 (5 bases each). Sequencing input: PBMCs or a T cell subset sorted from them (not recorded which). The clonotype originates from an adult woman who had mild COVID-19 (a few samples of this study predate the infection). Cell type and time point are not known. CDR3 DNA: TGTGCCACCGGGGCAGGGAGTAGGGAGACCCAGTACTTC. Residues: CATGAGSRETQYF.